This T cell receptor beta chain was identified in a study of post-analysis software for immune sequencing data. Study as a whole: Relapsing-remitting, secondary progressive and progressive-relapsing forms of multiple sclerosis all featured among disease courses. Study observations and caveats: Under F measure analysis, samples from one preparation batch co-clustered strongly. Relative to controls, patients with multiple sclerosis showed significantly lower normalized Chao1 diversity. In patients, TRBV5-6, TRBV5-1 and TRBV20-1 belonged to four or five TRBV segments found more frequently than in controls.

The CDR3 sequence is 13 residues long. The germline V gene has CDR1 MNHNS and CDR2 SASEGT. TCR beta cDNA libraries included unique molecular identifiers. T cells numbering about 0.85 to 11 million yielded cDNA molecules that totaled approximately 500,000. TCRdb passed the PCR reads through MiXCR, listing each CDR3 protein once. This table has 350,000 to 450,000 distinct CDR3 sequences, less than 40% appearing once. Worth noting for this clonotype: Its matching antigen is unknown. Germline is not matched at one junction end, which may reflect a read error.

The sequenced sample consisted of blood. The chain joins TRBV6-1 to TRBJ1-2, with D perhaps TRBD1 (5 bases). The sequence came from a girl under 18 with multiple sclerosis. In DNA, the CDR3 is TGTGCCAGCAGCGAGTGGGGGTTTTTTGGCGACACCTTC. It translates to CASSEWGFFGDTF.